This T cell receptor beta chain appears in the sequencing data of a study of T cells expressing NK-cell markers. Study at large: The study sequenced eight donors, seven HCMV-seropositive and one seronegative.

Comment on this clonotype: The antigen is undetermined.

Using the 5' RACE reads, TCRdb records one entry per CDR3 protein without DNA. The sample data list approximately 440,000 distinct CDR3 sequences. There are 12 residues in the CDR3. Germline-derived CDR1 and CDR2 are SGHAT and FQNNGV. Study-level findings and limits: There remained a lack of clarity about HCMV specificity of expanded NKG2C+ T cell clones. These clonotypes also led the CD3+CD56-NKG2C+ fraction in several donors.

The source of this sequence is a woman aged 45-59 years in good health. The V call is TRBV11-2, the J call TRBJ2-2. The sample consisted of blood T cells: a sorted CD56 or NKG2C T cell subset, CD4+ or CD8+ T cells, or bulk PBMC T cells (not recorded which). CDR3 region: CASRATVGELFF.